This paragraph reports one TCR beta chain. This clone was detected many times. No antigen is known for it. One base away there is no much larger clone; base qualities are not given. The data belong to a study of metastatic and nonmetastatic thyroid tumors (dated by TCRdb to 2018 to 2020). A note on the overall study: Repertoires from peripheral blood and from tumor or nodule tissue samples of malignant and benign thyroid patients were compared.

Overall study results and their limits: In both blood and tumor samples, TCR beta diversity was reported to be significantly higher in malignant tumors than in benign nodules.

In the germline V gene, CDR1 corresponds to LGHNA and CDR2 to YNFKEQ. At the junction V is shortened by 1 base and J by 3 bases, with 9 bases in between. The CDR3 holds 15 amino acids from the cysteine to the phenylalanine. Of the read, only the CDR3 DNA is kept; its 45 bases are in frame from base 1. The library was made by PCR. The sequencer was an Illumina HiSeq 4000. The TCR beta-chain CDR3 region of each patient was profiled by high-throughput sequencing. Turning to the authors' computational methods: A classifier to discriminate distant-metastatic papillary thyroid cancer patients was built from CDR3 differences across clinicopathological groups. To measure repertoire diversity the researchers used the Shannon index, while the Morisita-Horn index served to gauge how similar the tumor and blood repertoires were. The public reads were reprocessed in TCRdb via fastp at Q25 and MiXCR, keeping in-frame beta chains. The V and J calls shown here were made by TCRdb, not taken from the authors' results. The sample yields some 38,000 clones; about 45% were counted once. Clones ranked in the top ten supply roughly a quarter of the sample.

None of the patients had been given any treatment before thyroid surgery. Patient clinical samples collected from 2012 to 2018 were retrospectively analysed using T-cell receptor beta sequencing. The chain is encoded by TRBV4-2 joined to TRBJ2-2, and perhaps TRBD2 as D gene, on 5 matching bases. The sequencing input was tumor tissue. The sequence was collected from a male donor with papillary thyroid cancer or a benign thyroid nodule (not recorded which). Some clones in this sample may be carry-over from other donors' samples. The CDR3 sequence is CASSQVFGDTGELFF. The nucleotide sequence reads TGTGCCAGCAGCCAAGTGTTCGGGGACACCGGGGAGCTGTTTTTT.